The next 7 T cell receptor beta chains were all read from a single sample in a study of cytomegalovirus exposure and HLA in healthy donors. PCR used 60 Vbeta primers and 13 Jbeta primers. Here immunoSEQ multiplex PCR was the method, and the copy in TCRdb shows in-frame clones only, minus some. The sample holds over 200,000 clones; about 89% are singletons and the top ten take approximately 1%. The sample was PBMCs. These receptors all stem from a woman between 18 and 29 years old in good health and CMV-seronegative.

This chain uses TRBV11-3 with TRBJ2-2, with 11 bases fitting TRBD2. V shed 4 bases, J shed 4 bases, and the junction held 11 bases outside the gene matches. The CDR3 length is 18 residues. In germline, CDR1 is SGHNT, CDR2 YENEEA. CDR3: CASSSLGLAGGGTGELFF. The CDR3 DNA sequence: TGTGCCAGCAGCTCCCTTGGGCTAGCGGGAGGCGGCACCGGGGAGCTGTTTTTT.

The rearrangement joins TRBV7-2 to TRBJ1-4; TRBD1 agrees at 7 bases. The junction had 3 bases not matched to a gene; V was cut back by 5 bases and J by 0 bases. CDR1 and CDR2 from the germline V gene are SGHTA and FQGNSA. The CDR3 consists of 15 residues. Here the CDR3 reads CASSGDSTTNEKLFF. CDR3 coding DNA: TGTGCCAGCAGCGGGGACAGCACAACTAATGAAAAACTGTTTTTT.

The J gene is TRBJ2-3, the V gene TRBV10-3, with 13 bases that match TRBD2. The V gene's germline CDR1 is ENHRY and CDR2 SYGVKD. With V trimmed by 6 bases and J by 4 bases, 4 bases remained unmatched. The length of the CDR3 is 15 residues. The CDR3 spells CAIRNTSGGADTQYF. As DNA, the CDR3 is TGTGCCATCAGGAATACTAGCGGGGGGGCAGATACGCAGTATTTT.

The chain couples TRBV9 to TRBJ2-7; 9 bases match TRBD2. CDR3 length equals 16 residues. Germline loops: CDR1 SGDLS, CDR2 YYNGEE. Trimming at V came to 2 bases and at J to 3 bases, leaving 9 bases not matched to a gene. The CDR3 loop reads CASSVDASGAVYEQYF. The CDR3 DNA reads TGTGCCAGCAGCGTCGATGCTAGCGGGGCAGTCTACGAGCAGTACTTC.

The chain combines TRBV27 with TRBJ2-2, with D perhaps TRBD2 (5 bases). The germline V gene has CDR1 MNHEY and CDR2 SMNVEV (reference sequence). The CDR3 is 14 amino acids. The germline V and J ends were trimmed by 0 bases and 4 bases, with 6 bases remaining between them. The CDR3 sequence is CASSLSRATGELFF. In nucleotides, the CDR3 is TGTGCCAGCAGTTTATCGCGGGCCACCGGGGAGCTGTTTTTT.

V and J are TRBV10-3 and TRBJ2-1, with 11 positions matching TRBD2. The V and J ends lost 6 bases and 6 bases, in that order; junction bases with no gene match: 13. This CDR3 has 17 amino acids. Germline V gene lookup returns CDR1 ENHRY and CDR2 SYGVKD. CDR3 nucleotide sequence: TGTGCCATCAGGGGAGGGACTAGCGGCCCATTGGGCAATGAGCAGTTCTTC. Translating gives CAIRGGTSGPLGNEQFF.

The chain carries TRBV19 and TRBJ2-6; no definite D call. Germline assignment: CDR1 LNHDA and CDR2 SQIVND (reference sequence). The CDR3 sequence is 16 residues long. The V end was cut by 3 bases, the J end by 0 bases, with 9 bases between. The CDR3 is CASSILTGSGANVLTF. In nucleotides, the CDR3 is TGTGCCAGTAGTATCTTGACGGGCTCTGGGGCCAACGTCCTGACTTTC.